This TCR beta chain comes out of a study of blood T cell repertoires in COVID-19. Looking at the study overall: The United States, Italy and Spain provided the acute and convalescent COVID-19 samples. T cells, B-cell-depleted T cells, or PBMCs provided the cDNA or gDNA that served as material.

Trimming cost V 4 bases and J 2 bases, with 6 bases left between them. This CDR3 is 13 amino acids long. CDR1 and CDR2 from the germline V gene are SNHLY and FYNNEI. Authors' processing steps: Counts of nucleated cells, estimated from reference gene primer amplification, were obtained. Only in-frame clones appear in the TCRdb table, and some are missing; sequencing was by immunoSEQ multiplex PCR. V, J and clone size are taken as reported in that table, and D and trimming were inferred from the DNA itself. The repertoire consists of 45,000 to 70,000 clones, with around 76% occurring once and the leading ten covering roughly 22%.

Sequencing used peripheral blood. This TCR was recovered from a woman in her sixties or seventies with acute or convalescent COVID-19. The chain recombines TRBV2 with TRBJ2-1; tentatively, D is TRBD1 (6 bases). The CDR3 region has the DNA TGTGCCAGCAGTGGGACAGCCTACAATGAGCAGTTCTTC. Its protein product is CASSGTAYNEQFF.